The entry that follows covers one T cell receptor (beta chain) sequence. Its antigen is not identified. This sample is part of a study of molecular identifiers for immune sequencing clone quantification. Study information: RNA from approximately 20,000 or 98,000 naive CD8 cells was split five ways in replicates, with four sequenced. Notes on the study in general: Clonotypes topping 20 RNA copies carried over 97% of effector molecules but under 1% of naive ones.

One entry per CDR3 protein results from TCRdb running MiXCR on the PCR reads. The sample carries about 640,000 distinct CDR3 sequences, nearly 20% recorded once. V shed 0 bases, J shed 2 bases, and the junction held 8 bases outside the gene matches. CDR3 length: 17 residues. CDR1 and CDR2 from the germline V gene are LGHNA and YNFKEQ. Input for naive CD8 libraries was roughly 17,000 to 1,000,000 sorted cells; the RNA fraction used was 10%, 30% or 50%. Researchers sorted naive CD8 T cells as cells that were CD8+CD4-CCR7+CD45RA+. Sequencing was performed on naive CD8+ T cells from blood, with Jurkat cell RNA spiked in. Subset specified: FACS-sorted CD8+CD4-CCR7+CD45RA+ naive T cells. This receptor was identified in a human donor in good health. Some libraries in this study had Jurkat cell RNA spiked in. The rearrangement links TRBV4-2 to TRBJ2-7, with 9 bases that match TRBD2. CDR3 in amino acids: CASSQDGAGGPPYEQYF. DNA for the CDR3: TGTGCCAGCAGCCAAGACGGGGCGGGAGGGCCCCCCTACGAGCAGTACTTC.